Listed here is a single TCR beta chain. The source of the sample is a study of cytomegalovirus exposure and HLA in healthy donors. TCRdb's copy holds only in-frame clones and misses some; the assay was immunoSEQ multiplex PCR. Among roughly 130,000 clones, about nine tenths were seen once, and the ten largest hold about 3%. Germline assignment: CDR1 MGHDK and CDR2 SYGVNS. V trimming: 3 bases; J trimming: 8 bases; junction bases outside the gene matches: 9. The CDR3 covers 15 residues. The chain joins TRBV25-1 to TRBJ2-1, with 8 bases identical to TRBD2. Input material: PBMCs. This sequence was found in a man aged 30-40 years in good health and CMV-seronegative. CDR3 amino acids: CASSELAGPLDEQFF. The CDR3 region has the DNA TGTGCCAGCAGTGAGTTAGCGGGGCCTTTAGATGAGCAGTTCTTC.